The 5 T cell receptor beta chains below come from one sample, sequenced in a study of CD8+ T cells in alopecia areata. Extracted from the samples, RNA was reverse transcribed into cDNA to serve as the sequencing template. Assay used: immunoSEQ multiplex PCR; TCRdb lists only in-frame clones, some missing. Among some 200,000 clones listed, around 56% were seen once. Treatment given: oral pan-JAK inhibitor, 5-10 mg twice daily. This material consisted of CD4+ T cells sorted from blood, taken at week 4, from a patient treated with tofacitinib. Receptors originate from a human donor with alopecia areata.

The chain carries TRBV29-1 and TRBJ1-1; the D is unclear. CDR3 length: 14 residues. Germline V gives CDR1 SQVTM, CDR2 ANQGSEA. Trimming stripped 6 bases from V and 0 bases from J, with 14 bases between. The CDR3: CSVQQVLMNTEAFF. CDR3 DNA sequence: TGCAGCGTCCAACAAGTTCTCATGAACACTGAAGCTTTCTTT.

Written as DNA, the CDR3 is TGTGCCAGCAGTTACGTTGGGACAGGGCCCTATGGCTACACCTTC. This translates into CASSYVGTGPYGYTF. The rearrangement uses TRBV6-5 and TRBJ1-2, with TRBD1 matching 9 bases. Germline lookup yields CDR1 MNHEY and CDR2 SVGAGI. V lost 2 bases and J lost 4; bases outside the gene matches: 5. The CDR3 covers 15 residues.

The chain joins TRBV7-9 to TRBJ2-7; D gene unclear. Looked up from germline, CDR1 is SEHNR and CDR2 is FQNEAQ (reference sequence). The V and J ends lost 0 bases and 7 bases respectively, with 16 bases between them. CDR3 size: 15 residues. The CDR3 DNA reads TGTGCCAGCAGCTTAGCGGCCGTAGCTGCTAGAGAGCAGTACTTC. Translating gives CASSLAAVAAREQYF. The variable domain in full, with the rest retrieved from reference TRBV7-9 and TRBJ2-7, is DTGVSQNPRHKITKRGQNVTFRCDPISEHNRLYWYRQTLGQGPEFLTYFQNEAQLEKSRLLSDRFSAERPKGSFSTLEIQRTEQGDSAMYLCASSLAAVAAREQYFGPGTRLTVT.

V and J are TRBV4-3 and TRBJ1-2; 8 positions match TRBD1. The germline CDR1 and CDR2 sequences are LGHNA and YSLEER. Germline trimming cut 4 bases from V and 7 bases from J; bases unmatched to any gene: 8. The CDR3 covers 14 residues. The CDR3 region has the DNA TGCGCCAGCAGCCTCGACAGGGGAGGAGGTGGCTACACCTTC. It is translated as CASSLDRGGGGYTF.

The chain joins TRBV15 to TRBJ2-4; tentative D call: TRBD1 (8 bases). Trimming stripped 6 bases from V and 1 base from J, with 25 bases between. Germline V CDR1 and CDR2: LNHNV, YYDKDF (reference sequence). The CDR3 runs 19 residues. CDR3 in amino acids: CATRPSGQGGGSAKNIQYF. Written as DNA, the CDR3 is TGTGCCACCAGACCGAGCGGACAGGGCGGGGGTAGTGCCAAAAACATTCAGTACTTC. Using reference TRBV15 and TRBJ2-4 for the parts outside the CDR3, the full variable domain is DAMVIQNPRYQVTQFGKPVTLSCSQTLNHNVMYWYQQKSSQAPKLLFHYYDKDFNNEADTPDNFQSRRPNTSFCFLDIRSPGLGDTAMYLCATRPSGQGGGSAKNIQYFGAGTRLSVL.